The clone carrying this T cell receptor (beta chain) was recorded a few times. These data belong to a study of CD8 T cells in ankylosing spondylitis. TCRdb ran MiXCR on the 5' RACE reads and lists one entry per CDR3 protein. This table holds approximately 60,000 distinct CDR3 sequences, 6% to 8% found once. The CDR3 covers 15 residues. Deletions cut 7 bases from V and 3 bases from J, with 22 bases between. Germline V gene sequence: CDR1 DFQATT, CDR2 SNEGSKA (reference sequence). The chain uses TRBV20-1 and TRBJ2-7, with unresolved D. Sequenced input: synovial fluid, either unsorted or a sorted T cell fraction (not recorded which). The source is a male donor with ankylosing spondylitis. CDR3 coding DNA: TGCAGTGTTCCAGACACCGCGACGCCTTACTACGAGCAGTACTTC. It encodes CSVPDTATPYYEQYF.